The 5 T cell receptor beta chains reported below all come from one sample, sequenced in a study of blood T cell repertoires in COVID-19. Clones were read by immunoSEQ multiplex PCR, and TCRdb kept only the in-frame ones, dropping some. Of about 260,000 clones in the sample, around 89% were seen once. The sample taken for sequencing was PBMCs or T cells enriched from blood (not recorded which). The receptors stem from a middle-aged woman with acute COVID-19.

V and J are TRBV5-5 and TRBJ2-3, with 9 bases fitting TRBD2. The V and J ends lost 0 bases and 2 bases, in that order; junction bases with no gene match: 7. The CDR3 is 17 residues long. Germline-derived CDR1 and CDR2 are SGHKS and YYEKEE (reference sequence). CDR3 coding DNA: TGTGCCAGCAGCTTGGGGTCGGGACTAGCCTCCACAGATACGCAGTATTTT. This gives the protein CASSLGSGLASTDTQYF.

Regarding this clone: Other DNA variants within this sample encode the same CDR3. The V and J genes are TRBV18 and TRBJ1-1; maybe TRBD1 (5 bases). Germline CDR1 and CDR2: KGHSH and LQKENI. CDR3 length: 14 amino acids. Trimming took off 1 base at V and 3 bases at J, with 9 bases between the two ends. The CDR3: CASSPRGGDTEAFF. CDR3 nucleotides: TGTGCCAGCTCACCACGGGGGGGGGACACTGAAGCTTTCTTT.

The gene calls are TRBV28 and TRBJ1-2, with 9 bases aligning to TRBD1. Germline V gene sequence: CDR1 MDHEN, CDR2 SYDVKM. J lost 0 bases, V lost 7 bases, and 9 bases had no gene match. The CDR3 runs 16 residues. CDR3 sequence: CASTRQGVSSNYGYTF. CDR3 in DNA: TGTGCCAGCACCAGACAGGGGGTTTCTTCTAACTATGGCTACACCTTC.

This clone was observed a few times. The rearrangement uses TRBV6-2 or TRBV6-3 and TRBJ1-1; D is unclear. CDR1 and CDR2 (germline): MNHEY, SVGEGT. V was shortened by 0 bases and J by 0 bases, with 11 bases between the two germline ends. The CDR3 runs to 16 residues. Written as DNA, the CDR3 is TGTGCCAGCAGTTACTCGTCGGCCACTATGAACACTGAAGCTTTCTTT. Protein sequence: CASSYSSATMNTEAFF.

This clone has just a few counts. The V call is TRBV5-8, the J call TRBJ2-7; D possibly corresponds to TRBD1 (5 bases). The CDR3 covers 14 residues. Trimming removed 4 bases from V and 3 bases from J, with 14 bases in between. Germline CDR1 and CDR2: SGHTS and YDEGEE. The DNA for the CDR3 is TGTGCCAGCAGCCCCATGGCAGGGATCTACGAGCAGTACGTC. Translated, it gives CASSPMAGIYEQYV.